These T cell receptor beta chains were read from a single sample in a study of TIL therapy for anti-PD-1-resistant metastatic lung cancer. The method was immunoSEQ multiplex PCR; TCRdb's version includes in-frame clones alone and lacks a portion of them. The sample consists of under 35,000 clones, around two thirds of them appearing once. Sequenced here: blood, sampled at baseline. The receptors here all came from a woman between 30 and 85 years old with non-small cell lung cancer. Each CDR3 is given with its conserved first and last residue. A D gene is named only where the DNA matches it firmly. The size entry is marked missing in some rows and otherwise reads once, few, many or a size class.

cdr3_nt	cdr3_aa	v_call	j_call	clone_size	d_call
TGTGCCACCAGCCCTAGTTGGAATCAGTACCAAGAGACCCAGTACTTC	CATSPSWNQYQETQYF	TRBV15	TRBJ2-5	NA	NA
TGTGCCAGTAGTATAAGGACTAGCGGGAGGGAGGGCGTAGAGCAGTTCTTC	CASSIRTSGREGVEQFF	TRBV19	TRBJ2-1	NA	TRBD2
TGTGCCAGCAGTTTACTGGACTTCAGCACCCTGGGGGATACGCAGTATTTT	CASSLLDFSTLGDTQYF	TRBV28	TRBJ2-3	NA	NA
TGTGCCAGCAGTTTTTCGGTTGTAGGGAACACTGAAGCTTTCTTT	CASSFSVVGNTEAFF	TRBV27	TRBJ1-1	few	NA
TGTGCCAGCAGCGCAAGCCTCGGGACGGGTGAGCAGTTCTTC	CASSASLGTGEQFF	TRBV9	TRBJ2-1	once	NA
TGTGCCAGCAGTAAGACAGGGTATGGCTACACCTTC	CASSKTGYGYTF	TRBV6-5	TRBJ1-2	NA	TRBD1
TGTGCCAGCTCACTTCAGGGGCAGAGCTATGGCTACACCTTC	CASSLQGQSYGYTF	TRBV18	TRBJ1-2	few	NA
TGTGCCACCTTTCGGGAGGGACTGTGGCATTTT	CATFREGLWHF	TRBV27	TRBJ1-5	NA	NA
TGCGCCAGCAGCTTCGGGACTAGCGGGAGCCGCTCCTACGAGCAGTACTTC	CASSFGTSGSRSYEQYF	TRBV5-1	TRBJ2-7	NA	TRBD2
TGTGCCAGCAGCCCTCTGGGTGAACCCTACGAGCAGTACTTC	CASSPLGEPYEQYF	TRBV27	TRBJ2-7	NA	NA
TGTGCCAGCAGTGAAGGGACCGGCTATGGCTACACCTTC	CASSEGTGYGYTF	TRBV6-1	TRBJ1-2	NA	NA
TGTGCCAGCAGTAACGAAGGCCGGATGAGGGAGACCCAGTACTTC	CASSNEGRMRETQYF	TRBV2	TRBJ2-5	NA	NA
TGTGCCAGCAGCTTAGGGGTTTCCTCTGGAAACACCATATATTTT	CASSLGVSSGNTIYF	TRBV7-9	TRBJ1-3	few	NA
TGCAGCGTCGGGACTAGCGGGAGTGAGTACAATGAGCAGTTCTTC	CSVGTSGSEYNEQFF	TRBV29-1	TRBJ2-1	NA	TRBD2
TGTGCCAGCCGAAGACTAGCGGGAGAAGGGGAGCAGTACTTC	CASRRLAGEGEQYF	TRBV6-1	TRBJ2-7	NA	TRBD2
TGTGCCAGTAGTATACAGCTCCAAGAGACCCAGTACTTC	CASSIQLQETQYF	TRBV19	TRBJ2-5	once	NA
TGTGCTAGTGGTTTGGTACTCGGCAGAGCTAGTGAAGCTTTCTTT	CASGLVLGRASEAFF	TRBV12-5	TRBJ1-1	few	NA
TGTGCCAGCAGCTTTGACAGGGCCAATCAGCCCCAGCATTTT	CASSFDRANQPQHF	TRBV11-2	TRBJ1-5	NA	TRBD1
TGTGCCAGCAGCTTGGGGTCCTATGGAGGAGGGGAGCTGTTTTTT	CASSLGSYGGGELFF	TRBV5-6	TRBJ2-2	NA	NA
TGTGCCAGCAGTGAAGAAGGACCCACAGATACGCAGTATTTT	CASSEEGPTDTQYF	TRBV25-1	TRBJ2-3	NA	NA
TGTGCCAGCAGCTCCAACGCCGGGACAGGGAATCAGCCCCAGCATTTT	CASSSNAGTGNQPQHF	TRBV7-2	TRBJ1-5	NA	TRBD1
TGTGCCATCAGTGAGTCGAACTCGCCAGATACGCAGTATTTT	CAISESNSPDTQYF	TRBV10-3	TRBJ2-3	NA	NA
TGCGCCAGCAGCCCGTACGGGACAGGGTCTGGGGCCAACGTCCTGACTTTC	CASSPYGTGSGANVLTF	TRBV5-1	TRBJ2-6	NA	TRBD1
TGTGCCACCAGCAGAGATCCGGCCACCGGGGAGCTGTTTTTT	CATSRDPATGELFF	TRBV15	TRBJ2-2	NA	NA
TGTGCCAGCAGCTTAGAAGGGCTGGCGGCCCACAATGAGCAGTTCTTC	CASSLEGLAAHNEQFF	TRBV7-9	TRBJ2-1	NA	NA
TGTGCCAGCAGCCGGTTGGGGCCTAGCGATTCCTACGAGCAGTACTTC	CASSRLGPSDSYEQYF	TRBV5-6	TRBJ2-7	NA	NA
TGCGCCAGCAGCTTGGGTACCGGCTTAGAGTACTCTGGGGCCAACGTCCTGACTTTC	CASSLGTGLEYSGANVLTF	TRBV5-1	TRBJ2-6	NA	NA
TGTGCCAGCAGCCCGGGACAGGACTCTGGAAACACCATATATTTT	CASSPGQDSGNTIYF	TRBV7-9	TRBJ1-3	once	TRBD1
TGTGCCACCAGCAGAGATCAACAGTATGGCTACACCTTC	CATSRDQQYGYTF	TRBV15	TRBJ1-2	once	NA
TGCGCCAGCAGCTTATCGCGGAACACCGGGGAGCTGTTTTTT	CASSLSRNTGELFF	TRBV5-1	TRBJ2-2	NA	NA
TGTGCCAGTAGTTCTAGCGGGAGGGCCGAGACAGATACGCAGTATTTT	CASSSSGRAETDTQYF	TRBV19	TRBJ2-3	NA	TRBD2
TGTGCCAGCAGTGACTCGAGTCGGGGCACTGAAGCTTTCTTT	CASSDSSRGTEAFF	TRBV6-4	TRBJ1-1	NA	NA
TGTGCCACCAGCAGAGGTGGGCAGGGTGGGGCCTACGAGCAGTACTTC	CATSRGGQGGAYEQYF	TRBV15	TRBJ2-7	NA	NA
TGTGCCAGCAGCTTAGATGGAGCGGGATTCTACGAGCAGTACTTC	CASSLDGAGFYEQYF	TRBV7-2	TRBJ2-7	NA	TRBD2
TGTGCCAGCAGTGGATCCAGGGCTGAGACCCAGTACTTC	CASSGSRAETQYF	TRBV6-5	TRBJ2-5	NA	NA
TGCAGCGCTTACGCGGGGGAGTCCCAGCATTTT	CSAYAGESQHF	TRBV29-1	TRBJ1-5	few	NA